One TCR beta chain is described in this entry. Its target is unknown. The CDR3 has 13 residues. The ends were cut back, 3 bases at V and 4 bases at J, with 7 bases in the middle. These data come from a study of T cells after yellow fever vaccination. General study findings and limits: The CD4 compartment and the CD8 compartment contained a small share of clonotypes in common. The booster response re-showed most primary clones: around 97% CD4, approximately 90% CD8.

One entry per CDR3 protein, called by TCRdb with MiXCR from the 5' RACE reads. The sample holds 200,000 to 300,000 distinct CDR3 sequences; around 13% are singletons and the top ten take 0.4% to 0.55%. V is TRBV12-3 or TRBV12-4 and J is TRBJ1-5; the D is unclear. The source was CD4+ T cells sorted from PBMCs, collected 45 days after the yellow fever booster vaccination. This receptor was identified in a man under 40 who received the YFV17D yellow fever vaccine. The CDR3 reads CASSFQQNQPQHF. The CDR3 bases are TGTGCCAGCAGTTTCCAGCAAAATCAGCCCCAGCATTTT.